The clone carrying this TCR beta chain was seen only a few times. This entry comes from a study of T cells in Graves' hyperthyroidism and ophthalmopathy. Lactation, pregnancy, other autoimmune disease or uncontrolled infection led to exclusion of patients. PBMCs were collected from a 10 ml volume of fresh peripheral blood. The CDR3 runs to 12 residues. The V end lost 8 bases, the J end lost 6 bases, and 13 bases lay between the germline ends. Regions amplified from RNA transcripts were the TCR beta CDR3 regions. A set of HTBI primers served as the primers for a first-round RT-PCR of the TCR CDR3. TCRdb independently ran MiXCR on the multiplex PCR reads; one entry per CDR3 protein. The repertoire holds approximately 870,000 distinct CDR3 sequences, 38% seen once, with more than 7% in the top ten.

The TCR originated in a man aged 18 to 29 with Graves' hyperthyroidism. Sequencing input: blood. The chain is built from TRBV12-3 or TRBV12-4 and TRBJ2-5, with a possible D match to TRBD2 (6 bases). This CDR3 reads CASGGKGKTQYF. Written as DNA, the CDR3 is TGTGCCAGCGGGGGGAAGGGGAAGACCCAGTACTTC.